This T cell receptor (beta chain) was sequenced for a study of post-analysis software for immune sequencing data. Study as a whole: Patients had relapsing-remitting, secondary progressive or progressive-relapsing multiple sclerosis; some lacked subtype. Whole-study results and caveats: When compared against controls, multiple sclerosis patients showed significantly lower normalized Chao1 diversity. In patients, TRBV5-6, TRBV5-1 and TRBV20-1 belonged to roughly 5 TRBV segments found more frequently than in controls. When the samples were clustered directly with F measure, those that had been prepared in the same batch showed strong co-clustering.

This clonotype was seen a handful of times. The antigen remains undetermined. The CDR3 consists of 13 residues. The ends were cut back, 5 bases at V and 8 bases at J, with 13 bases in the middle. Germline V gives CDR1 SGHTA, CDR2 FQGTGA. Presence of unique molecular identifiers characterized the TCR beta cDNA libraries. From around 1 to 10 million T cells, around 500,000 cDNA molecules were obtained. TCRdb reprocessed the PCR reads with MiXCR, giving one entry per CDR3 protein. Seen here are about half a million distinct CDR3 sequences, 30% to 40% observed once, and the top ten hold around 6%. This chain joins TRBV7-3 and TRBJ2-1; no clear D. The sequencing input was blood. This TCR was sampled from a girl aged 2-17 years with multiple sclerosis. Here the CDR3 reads CASSPNARDEQFF. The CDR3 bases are TGTGCCAGCAGCCCAAATGCCCGGGATGAGCAGTTCTTC. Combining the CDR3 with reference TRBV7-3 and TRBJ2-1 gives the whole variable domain GAGVSQTPSNKVTEKGKYVELRCDPISGHTALYWYRQSLGQGPEFLIYFQGTGAADDSGLPNDRFFAVRPEGSVSTLKIQRTERGDSAVYLCASSPNARDEQFFGPGTRLTVL.